The rows below give T cell receptor beta chains drawn from one sample of a study of blood T cell repertoires in COVID-19. Some clones are missing from TCRdb's copy, which holds only in-frame ones; the method was immunoSEQ multiplex PCR. Here the sample spans some 200,000 clones, about four fifths being singletons. Sequenced input: peripheral blood. The receptor source for this set is a human donor with acute or convalescent COVID-19. The donor label of this sample is uncertain. Both conserved end residues are part of each CDR3. D genes are given only for firm matches. For some rows the clone size is stated as once, few or many, or as a class when expanded; others skip it.

j_call v_call clone_size d_call cdr3_nt cdr3_aa
TRBJ2-5 TRBV27 NA NA TGTGCCAGCAGTTTATCACCCCTCCCACTAGCGACCCAGTACTTC CASSLSPLPLATQYF
TRBJ2-7 TRBV4-2 NA NA TGTGCCAGCAGCCAAGAGAGGGGGAGCTACGAGCAGTACTTC CASSQERGSYEQYF
TRBJ2-3 TRBV27 NA NA TGTGCCAGCAGTTTATCAGGTTTGACCCCGCAGGCTACGCAGTATTTT CASSLSGLTPQATQYF
TRBJ1-1 TRBV18 NA NA TGTGCCAGCTCACCATCAGGACATATTGAAGCTTTCTTT CASSPSGHIEAFF
TRBJ1-3 TRBV19 NA NA TGTGCCAGTAGCCGGACAGAATCCTCTGGAAACACCATATATTTT CASSRTESSGNTIYF
TRBJ1-2 TRBV11-2 NA NA TGTGCCAGCAGCTCTCGGGAACTAACACAACTCCGGGGCTACACCTTC CASSSRELTQLRGYTF
TRBJ2-7 TRBV7-3 NA NA TGTGCCAGCAGCTGGAAGGGGGAGGGCGTCCACGAGCAGTACTTC CASSWKGEGVHEQYF
TRBJ1-4 TRBV27 NA TRBD1 TGTGCCAGCAGTTCGGACAGGGGACGAAATGAAAAACTGTTTTTT CASSSDRGRNEKLFF
TRBJ1-1 TRBV6-5 NA TRBD1 TGTGCCAGCAGGATTTACAGGGGGAACACTGAAGCTTTCTTT CASRIYRGNTEAFF
TRBJ1-1 TRBV19 NA NA TGTGCCAGTAGTCCCCGCCCCAGGAACACTGAAGCTTTCTTT CASSPRPRNTEAFF
TRBJ1-1 TRBV5-1 NA NA TGCGCCAGTACCAGTTCCTGGAGTGGCAGCTTACCGTCCCGGGCTTTCTTT CASTSSWSGSLPSRAFF
TRBJ2-2 TRBV30 NA TRBD2 TGTGCCTGGAGCGGGGGGACTAGCATAAGCGGGGAGCTGTTTTTT CAWSGGTSISGELFF
TRBJ1-3 TRBV19 few NA TGTGCCAGTAGTATCCTCGGGGGAACTGGAAACACCATATATTTT CASSILGGTGNTIYF
TRBJ1-6 TRBV4-1 once NA TGCGCCAGCAACCGAGGGGGGGATAATTCACCCCTCCACTTT CASNRGGDNSPLHF
TRBJ2-1 TRBV28 NA TRBD2 TGTGCCAGCAGTCCGGGAGGACGCCCTGAGCAGTTCTTC CASSPGGRPEQFF
TRBJ2-5 TRBV9 NA NA TGTGCCAGCAGCGTAGAGGAGCTGGGGAGAGGGACCCAGTACTTC CASSVEELGRGTQYF